This T cell receptor (beta chain) was sequenced during a study of cytomegalovirus exposure and HLA in healthy donors (dated by TCRdb to about 2017). As for the study more broadly: According to an earlier analysis of 587 of the donors, some 180 million T cells yielded 90 million to 130 million unique TCR beta sequences and approximately 300 Gb of sequence data. An early release that covered more than 550 HLA-typed donors contained 300 to 350 gigabases of sequencing data and 85 million to 100 million unique TCR sequences. Among the roughly 410 genotyped donors, under 90% belonged to the genetic ancestry cluster associated with self-reported Caucasian donors. The study was designed to test whether signatures of past pathogen exposure could be identified by cataloging public T cell receptors. Using immunosequencing, the study profiled T cell repertoires from about 620 subjects and related those repertoires to cytomegalovirus serostatus. Along with the roughly 670-subject first cohort, a separate validation cohort of more than 90 different subjects was used. High-throughput TCR immunosequencing, statistical association of individual TCRs with disease status, and machine learning were combined to predict cytomegalovirus infection status. A later analysis re-examined previously published TCR beta repertoires from around 670 donors and added high-resolution HLA genotyping to investigate patterns of TCR occurrence. In the later analysis, no new phenotypic data were used to find candidate immune exposures; instead, reliance was placed on TCR beta sequences and their occurrence across donors. In an earlier analysis of 500 to 650 of the donors, high-throughput TCR beta sequencing was used to judge whether each TCR beta V gene segment behaved as functional or pseudogenic. Alongside the repertoire data, information on donor age, sex, ethnicity and CMV serostatus was compiled. A later genetic analysis took genome-wide SNP genotypes for about three fifths of the roughly 670 donors and used that subset as a discovery cohort. Every discovery cohort repertoire had been produced on one sequencing platform. HLA typing included class I and class II loci at four-digit resolution. The number of typed donors differed by locus: about 629-640 for A, B, C, DRB1 and DQB1; 522 for DQA1; 606 for DPA1; and around 450 for DPB1. Four to six DR-DQ haplotypes were handled as single units for association and clustering, since linkage in the cohort was strong. Among around 400 genotyped donors of the cohort, an average of around 240,000 unique TCR beta nucleotide sequences was sequenced per donor, of which 15% to 20% were non-productive.

General study outcomes and caveats: In vitro tests confirmed that three of the cytomegalovirus-associated TCR beta chains recognize cytomegalovirus antigens. A later analysis found that TCR association rates varied across HLA loci, with DRB1 alleles showing the most associated TCRs and HLA-C alleles the fewest. According to the authors, the approach could potentially be generalized to other disease states and immunological phenotypes. In the study, about 150 TCR beta chains were listed as associated with cytomegalovirus. When HLA alleles, especially DR and DQ, strongly co-occurred, attributing TCR associations to individual alleles was difficult. An earlier analysis of 450 to 750 of the donors showed that most TCR beta V segments appeared in productive rearrangements either about 90% or about 30% of the time, which broadly matched IMGT annotations. Because HLA typing was missing for some donors at each locus, association tests included only the typed subset. A later analysis reported that several top co-occurrence clusters appeared linked to parvovirus B19, influenza, CMV and Epstein-Barr virus. CMV serostatus was the only immune exposure information available for the cohort. The classifier was reported to diagnose cytomegalovirus status with high specificity and sensitivity in both the original and validation cohorts. The earlier analysis of 450 to 700 of the donors excluded approximately 17 rarely observed V segments, including chromosome 9 orphons, because counts were too low. According to a later genetic analysis, donors in an Asian-associated ancestry cluster had fewer N-insertions in productive TCRs than the approximately 700-donor mean. Only TCR beta chains were sequenced in this cohort, and the absence of alpha or paired-chain data limited detectable features. Linkage disequilibrium might explain the correlated functional status among segregating V segments, but an unknown experimental factor could not be ruled out. An association between a missense DCLRE1C variant and V-gene and J-gene trimming of TCR beta chains was found in a later genetic analysis and replicated in an independent cohort. In a later analysis, HLA-associated TCR beta chains were found to be more clonally expanded and to have lower generation probabilities than equally common non-associated chains. A further reported finding was that TCR beta sequences accurately predicted the HLA-A and HLA-B alleles for most subjects in the first cohort. A later analysis associated around 16,000 TCR beta sequences with specific HLA alleles at a false discovery rate of 0.05. A cluster of highly shared sequence variants was judged likely to be a technical artifact of the sequencing pipeline. The presence/absence analyses assumed that sequencing depth was roughly uniform across donors, and that assumption may not be true. A later analysis found that most CMV-associated TCR beta chains appeared HLA-restricted, with HLA associations seemingly driven largely by CMV exposure. Most TCR sequences were seen in very few donors, while some public TCRs were found in many individuals.

The cohort comprised some 680 healthy bone marrow donors. At the time of sampling, all cohort members were nominally healthy, though unrecorded immune exposures were likely present. The donor was CMV seropositive and was included in the group of around 300 seropositive cohort members. Every donor gave a peripheral blood sample, and the peripheral blood mononuclear cells from that sample were used for TCR beta sequencing. The Qiagen DNeasy Blood Extraction Kit was used to extract genomic DNA from the blood cell samples. In its sample, this clone was seen once. It lacks a known antigen. No per-base quality is available; no much larger clone lies one base away. Libraries came from the immunoSEQ multiplex PCR assay. For the multiplex PCR, a mixture combining 60 forward primers for TCR Vbeta segments and 13 reverse primers for TCR Jbeta segments was used. The CDR3 region of rearranged TCR beta genes was amplified from genomic DNA with a multiplex PCR assay. The amplified TCR beta libraries were sequenced on the Illumina HiSeq System as 87-base-pair reads. In the original analysis: A later analysis counted some 74 million unique TCR beta chains across the 550 to 750 repertoires, and roughly 11 million of these chains were shared by at least two donors. Raw reads were error-corrected and collapsed into unique sequences with a nearest-neighbor algorithm that merged closely related sequences to remove PCR and sequencing errors. To assign V, D and J gene segments, CDR3 sequences were aligned to IMGT reference sequences. For a sequence to be retained, a match of at least six nucleotides to both a V gene segment and a J gene segment was required. Rearrangements were classified as productive when the CDR3 lacked stop codons and remained in frame with V and J, and all other rearrangements were classified as non-productive. Following IMGT convention, CDR3 was defined as the stretch from the second conserved V-encoded cysteine to the conserved J-encoded phenylalanine. The earlier analysis of a few hundred of the donors excluded any sequence lacking an unambiguous match to a single V gene segment. An earlier analysis of fewer than 650 of the donors classified V segments as functional when productive rearrangements were above 56.7% and as segregating when the standard deviation between donors was above 5%. A statistical classification framework was built for diagnosing cytomegalovirus status from the catalog of TCR beta chain sequences. In a later analysis, TCR nucleotide sequences were compared against IMGT/GENE-DB human TR gene sequences so that V and J genes could be assigned. Using the TCRdist pipeline, a later analysis assigned CDR3 sequences along with most-parsimonious VDJ recombination scenarios. In a later analysis, each TCR beta chain was defined by its CDR3 amino acid sequence together with its V-gene family, and reads without a unique V-gene family were excluded. As a way to deal with suspected cross-contamination and a sequencing artifact, a later analysis dropped 450 to 600 nucleotide sequences that were highly shared and had low generation probability. For each public chain, a later analysis derived a clonal expansion index from normalized ranks of inferred template counts within each repertoire. In a later analysis, generation probabilities were computed with a VDJ recombination model fitted to out-of-frame rearrangements, and the resulting probabilities were checked against IGoR. In a later analysis, hypergeometric tests were used to score TCR-TCR, TCR-HLA and TCR-CMV co-occurrence, with a repertoire-size bias correction applied to TCR pairs. False discovery rates were estimated in a later analysis by permuting HLA or CMV assignments 20 times. A later analysis grouped co-occurring TCRs with DBSCAN, adding TCRdist sequence similarity when clustering within HLA-allele-positive subsets. For co-occurrence clustering, repertoires with fewer than 30,000 or more than 120,000 public chains were excluded, along with about five repertoires with anomalous nucleotide sharing. The source is immuneACCESS, and TCRdb retained only in-frame sequences with V and J called. Part of the clones is not carried over; for the studies checked, unresolved V genes explain less than half of this, and the remainder is unexplained. V and J calls and clone size are as listed in that table; D and trimming were resolved from the DNA. This sample lists 150,000 to 200,000 clones; around 75% were detected once. The ten largest clones represent 4% to 5% of the sample.

Sequenced sample: PBMCs. This TCR derives from a man aged 18 to 30 in good health and CMV-seropositive.

The CDR3 is CASSQGTGQGYGYTF. The DNA sequence is given as TGCGCCAGCAGCCAGGGGACAGGGCAGGGGTATGGCTACACCTTC. Recombination joined TRBV4-1 with TRBJ1-2, with 9 central nucleotides matching TRBD1. CDR1 and CDR2 were assigned from the germline V gene as MGHRA and YSYEKL. The junction shows trimming of 3 bases on V and 5 bases on J, and the gene matches do not reach 7 bases of it. The CDR3 contains 15 residues, cysteine and phenylalanine counted. Only the CDR3 DNA is retained, 45 bases long and in frame from the first base.